Presented here are 8 T cell receptor delta chains from one specimen sequenced in a study of gamma-delta T cells after stem cell transplantation. TCRdb re-called clones from the RT-PCR reads using CATT. The sample has 2,000 to 3,000 delta-chain clones, roughly a fifth seen once. The sequencing input was gamma-delta T cells. Source of these receptors: a human donor. It is not recorded whose cells these are; they may come from a transplant donor.

Notes on this clone: A much larger clone differs by one base, so this may be a read error. The genes are TRDV2 and TRDJ3; maybe TRDD3 (6 bases). This CDR3 is built from 20 residues. The ends were cut back, 0 bases at V and 9 bases at J, with 26 bases in the middle. Germline V gene sequence: CDR1 GEAIGNYY, CDR2 EKD. The CDR3 protein is CACDTAGAGGYIRGTRQMFF. The CDR3 DNA sequence: TGTGCCTGTGACACCGCAGGGGCAGGAGGATACATCCGGGGCACCCGACAGATGTTTTTC.

This clone is judged medium-sized (0.01 to 0.1%). The chain couples TRDV2 to TRDJ1, with TRDD3 matching 10 bases. The ends lost 3 bases at V and 8 bases at J; junction bases unmatched: 8. Looked up from germline, CDR1 is GEAIGNYY and CDR2 is EKD. This CDR3 region has 14 residues. Here the CDR3 DNA reads TGTGCCTGTGACCTCATTACTGGGGGATTGAAACTCATCTTT. Translated: CACDLITGGLKLIF.

Worth noting for this clone: A far larger clone is one base from this, pointing to a likely read error. The rearrangement uses TRDV2 and TRDJ1; TRDD3 matches 13 bases. The CDR3 runs 21 residues. The germline CDR1 and CDR2 sequences are GEAIGNYY and EKD. Here the CDR3 DNA reads TGTGCCTGTGGCACCTTATACACTGGGGGATACGAAGTGTTTAACACCGATAAACTCATCTTT. Encoded protein: CACGTLYTGGYEVFNTDKLIF.

This clone is classed as medium-sized. The chain recombines TRDV2 with TRDJ1, with D perhaps TRDD3 (6 bases). This CDR3 spans 16 amino acids. CDR1 and CDR2 from the germline V gene are GEAIGNYY and EKD. V gave up 3 bases and J gave up 3 bases, with 19 bases separating them. CDR3 protein: CACDVLGSFRADKLIF. For the CDR3, the DNA is TGTGCCTGTGACGTCCTGGGGTCTTTCAGGGCCGATAAACTCATCTTT.

Within the sample, this clone is medium-sized. The chain recombines TRDV2 with TRDJ1; 8 positions agree with TRDD3. Germline lookup yields CDR1 GEAIGNYY and CDR2 EKD. V gave up 0 bases and J gave up 3 bases; unmatched junction bases: 5. CDR3 length equals 15 residues. Written as DNA, the CDR3 is TGTGCCTGTGACACCGTGGGGGATTTTCCCGATAAACTCATCTTT. Encoded protein: CACDTVGDFPDKLIF.

This clone occurred a few times. V gene TRDV2 combines with J gene TRDJ1, with 9 bases matching TRDD3. Germline-derived CDR1 and CDR2 are GEAIGNYY and EKD. J was trimmed by 3 bases and V by 3 bases; bases with no gene match: 16. This CDR3 is built from 18 residues. The DNA of the CDR3 is TGTGCCTGTGACCCTCTGAGGACTGGGGGAAAGGTGGCCGATAAACTCATCTTT. It encodes CACDPLRTGGKVADKLIF.

This clone was counted a few times. The chain uses TRDV2 and TRDJ1, with TRDD3 as a possible D gene (6 bases). The length of the CDR3 is 18 residues. The V gene's germline CDR1 is GEAIGNYY and CDR2 EKD. Trimming pared 1 base from V and 5 bases from J, leaving 25 bases between. CDR3 amino acids: CACDTMVPSGDVGDKLIF. CDR3 nucleotide sequence: TGTGCCTGTGACACGATGGTTCCTTCTGGGGATGTGGGGGATAAACTCATCTTT.

Note on this clone: This DNA translates differently at residue 13 from the TCRdb protein, which is that of a much larger clone; a read error is likely, and the protein shown is the DNA's own translation. This rearrangement joins TRDV2 to TRDJ1; TRDD3 matches at 9 bases. Germline V gene data show CDR1 as GEAIGNYY and CDR2 as EKD. This CDR3 is built from 17 residues. The J segment lost 5 bases and the V segment lost 1 base, leaving 13 bases of the junction unmatched. The CDR3 loop is CACDTILLGDDKDKLIF. The DNA for the CDR3 is TGTGCCTGTGACACAATCTTACTGGGGGACGATAAGGATAAACTCATCTTT.